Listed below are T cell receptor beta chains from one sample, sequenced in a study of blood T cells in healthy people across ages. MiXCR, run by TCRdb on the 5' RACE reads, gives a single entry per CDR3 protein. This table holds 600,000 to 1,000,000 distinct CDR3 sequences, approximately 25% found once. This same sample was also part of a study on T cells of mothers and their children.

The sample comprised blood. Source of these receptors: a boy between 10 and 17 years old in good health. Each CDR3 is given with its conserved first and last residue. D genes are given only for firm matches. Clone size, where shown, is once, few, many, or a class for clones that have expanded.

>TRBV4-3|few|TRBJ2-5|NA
TGCGCCAGCAGCCAAGCTCTGTACGGACCCGAGGAGACCCAGTACTTC
CASSQALYGPEETQYF
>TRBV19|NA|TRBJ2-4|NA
TGTGCCAGTAGTAACTCACTGGGGGACATTCAGTACTTC
CASSNSLGDIQYF
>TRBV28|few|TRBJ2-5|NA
TGTGCCAGCAGTCCTCCCACGACAGGTTCAGGGACCCAGTACTTC
CASSPPTTGSGTQYF
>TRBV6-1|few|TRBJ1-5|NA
TGTGCCAGCAGTGCTTGGGTCAGCAATCAGCCCCAGCATTTT
CASSAWVSNQPQHF
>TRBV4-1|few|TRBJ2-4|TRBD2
TGCGCCAGCAGCCAATCCGGGACTAGCGGGAGAGACATTCAGTACTTC
CASSQSGTSGRDIQYF
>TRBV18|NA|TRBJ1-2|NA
TGTGCCAGCTCACCAACAGAAGAATATGGCTACACCTTC
CASSPTEEYGYTF
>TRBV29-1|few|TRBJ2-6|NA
TGCAGCGTTGAGGCTATTGTCAGGCCCTCTGGGGCCAACGTCCCGACTTTC
CSVEAIVRPSGANVPTF
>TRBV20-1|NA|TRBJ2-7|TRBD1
TGCAGTGCTAGCGGAGACAGGGGGGACGAGCAGTACTTC
CSASGDRGDEQYF
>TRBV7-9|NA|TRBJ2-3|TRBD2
TGTGCCAGCAGCTTAGGCCTAGCGGGACGTCGCACAGATACGCAGTATTTT
CASSLGLAGRRTDTQYF
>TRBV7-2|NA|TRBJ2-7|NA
TGTGCCAGCAGCTTCCCAGGGGGGCAAGAGCAGTACTTC
CASSFPGGQEQYF
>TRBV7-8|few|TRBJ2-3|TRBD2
TGTGCCAGCAGCTCACTATCCAAAGGACTAGCGGGAGTTACAGATACGCAGTATTTT
CASSSLSKGLAGVTDTQYF
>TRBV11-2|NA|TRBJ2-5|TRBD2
TGTGCCAGCAGCGAAGTGACGGGACTAGCGGAGACCCAGTACTTC
CASSEVTGLAETQYF
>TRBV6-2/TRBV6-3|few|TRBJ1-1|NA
TGTGCCAGCAGTTATGGCGTAAGGTTGGAGACTGAAGCTTTCTTT
CASSYGVRLETEAFF
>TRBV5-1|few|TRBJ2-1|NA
TGCGCCAGCAGCTTGGTTCTGAGGATCGGCAATGAGCAGTTCTTC
CASSLVLRIGNEQFF
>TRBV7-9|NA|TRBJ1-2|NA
TGTGCCAGCAGCTCGAATACGGGCCCTTACTATGGCTACACCTTC
CASSSNTGPYYGYTF
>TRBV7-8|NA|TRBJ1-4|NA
TGTGCCAGCAGCTTAGCAGGATTGGGGGATGAAAAACTGTTTTTT
CASSLAGLGDEKLFF
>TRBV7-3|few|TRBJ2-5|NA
TGTGCCAGCAGCAGGAATTCCCAAGAGACCCAGTACTTC
CASSRNSQETQYF
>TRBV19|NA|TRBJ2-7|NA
TGTGCCAGTAGTATCTCTCGGGCGGCAGAATCCTACGAGCAGTACTTC
CASSISRAAESYEQYF
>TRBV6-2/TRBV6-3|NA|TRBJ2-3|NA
TGTGCCAGCATGGTAGGGGGATCAGATACGCAGTATTTT
CASMVGGSDTQYF
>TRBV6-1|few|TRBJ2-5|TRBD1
TGTGCCAGTCACGGTACAGGGGGCTGGTATCAAGAGACCCAGTACTTC
CASHGTGGWYQETQYF
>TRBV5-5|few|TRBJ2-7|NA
TGTGCCAGCAGCCGGGATCTAGTCCGGGAGCAGTACTTC
CASSRDLVREQYF
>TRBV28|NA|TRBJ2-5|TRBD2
TGTGCCAGCAGCCCCCAACTAGCGGTCGACCCCCAAGAGGCCCAGTACTTC
CASSPQLAVDPQEAQYF
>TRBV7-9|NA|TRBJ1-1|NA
TGTGCCAGCATCTCCCCCGGGAATTGGGCTTTCTTT
CASISPGNWAFF
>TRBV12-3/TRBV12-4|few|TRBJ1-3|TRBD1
TGTGCCAGCAGGGCAGGGGGTCTCTCTGGAAACACCATATATTTT
CASRAGGLSGNTIYF
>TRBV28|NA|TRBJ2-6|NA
TGTGCCAGCAGATCAGGGTCTGGGGCCAACGTCCTGACTTTC
CASRSGSGANVLTF
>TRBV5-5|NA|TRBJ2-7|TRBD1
TGTGCCAGCAGTAAAATGGGACAGAGCTACGAGCAGTACTTC
CASSKMGQSYEQYF